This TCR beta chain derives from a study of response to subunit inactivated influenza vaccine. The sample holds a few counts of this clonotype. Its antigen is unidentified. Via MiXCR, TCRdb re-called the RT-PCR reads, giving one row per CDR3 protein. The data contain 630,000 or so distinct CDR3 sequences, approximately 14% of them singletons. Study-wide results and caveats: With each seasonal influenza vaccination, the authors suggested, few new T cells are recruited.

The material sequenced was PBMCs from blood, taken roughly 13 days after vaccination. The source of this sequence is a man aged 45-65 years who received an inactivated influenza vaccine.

CDR3 sequence (DNA): TGCGCCAGCAGCCAATCAACAGGGTTTGGGGCCAACGTCCTGACTTTC. Translation: CASSQSTGFGANVLTF. This chain connects TRBV4-3 to TRBJ2-6; D is possibly TRBD1 (6 bases). The germline gives CDR1 LGHNA, CDR2 YSLEER. This CDR3 is 16 amino acids long. V dropped 2 bases and J dropped 3 bases, with 11 bases sitting between them.